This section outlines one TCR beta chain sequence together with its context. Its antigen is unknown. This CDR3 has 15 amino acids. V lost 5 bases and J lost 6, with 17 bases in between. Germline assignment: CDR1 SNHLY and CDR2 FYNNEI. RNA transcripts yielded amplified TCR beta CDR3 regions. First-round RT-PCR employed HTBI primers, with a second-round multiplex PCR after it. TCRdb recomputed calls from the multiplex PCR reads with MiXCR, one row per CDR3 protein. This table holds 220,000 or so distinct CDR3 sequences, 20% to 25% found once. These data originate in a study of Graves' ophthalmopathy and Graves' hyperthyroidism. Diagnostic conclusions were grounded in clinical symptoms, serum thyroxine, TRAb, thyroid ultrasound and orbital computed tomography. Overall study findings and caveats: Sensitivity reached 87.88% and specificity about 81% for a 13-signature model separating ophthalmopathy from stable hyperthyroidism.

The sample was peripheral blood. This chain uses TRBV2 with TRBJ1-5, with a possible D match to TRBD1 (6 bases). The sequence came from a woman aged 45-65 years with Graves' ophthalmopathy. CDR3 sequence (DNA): TGTGCCAGCAGTTTAGGGAGGACAGACGTTCAGCCCCAGCATTTT. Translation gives CASSLGRTDVQPQHF.